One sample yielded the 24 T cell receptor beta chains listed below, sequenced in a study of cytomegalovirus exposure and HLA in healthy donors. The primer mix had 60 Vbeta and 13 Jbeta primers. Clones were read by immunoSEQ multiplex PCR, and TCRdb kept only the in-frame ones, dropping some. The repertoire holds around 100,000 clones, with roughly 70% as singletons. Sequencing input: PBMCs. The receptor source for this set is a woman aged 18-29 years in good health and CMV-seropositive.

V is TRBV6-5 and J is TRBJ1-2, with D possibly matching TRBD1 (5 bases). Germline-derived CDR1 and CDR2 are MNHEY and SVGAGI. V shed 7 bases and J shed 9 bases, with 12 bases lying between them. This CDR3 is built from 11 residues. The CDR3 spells CASIGGASYTF. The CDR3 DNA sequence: TGTGCCAGCATAGGAGGGGCAAGCTACACCTTC.

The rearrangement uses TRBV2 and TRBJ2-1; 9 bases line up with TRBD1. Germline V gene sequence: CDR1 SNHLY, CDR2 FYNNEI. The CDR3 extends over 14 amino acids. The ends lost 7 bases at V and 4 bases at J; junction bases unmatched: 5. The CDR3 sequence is CASMGTGTYNEQFF. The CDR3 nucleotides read TGTGCCAGCATGGGGACAGGGACGTACAATGAGCAGTTCTTC.

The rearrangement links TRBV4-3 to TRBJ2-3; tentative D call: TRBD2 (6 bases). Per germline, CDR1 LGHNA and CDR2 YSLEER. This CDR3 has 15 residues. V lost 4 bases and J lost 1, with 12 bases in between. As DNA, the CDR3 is TGCGCCAGCAGCCCTGGAGGGGATGGCACAGATACGCAGTATTTT. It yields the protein CASSPGGDGTDTQYF.

CDR3 region: CASEAGTDTQYF. The CDR3 DNA follows: TGTGCCTCCGAAGCGGGTACAGATACGCAGTATTTT. The rearrangement joins TRBV28 to TRBJ2-3; D is perhaps TRBD2 (6 bases). CDR3 length: 12 residues. V was cut by 11 bases and J by 3 bases, with 12 bases left in between. CDR1 is MDHEN, CDR2 SYDVKM, per germline.

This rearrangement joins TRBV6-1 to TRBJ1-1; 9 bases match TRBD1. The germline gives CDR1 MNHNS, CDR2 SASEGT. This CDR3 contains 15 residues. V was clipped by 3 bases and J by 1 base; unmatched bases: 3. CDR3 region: CASSDGTGTNTEAFF. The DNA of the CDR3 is TGTGCCAGCAGTGACGGGACAGGGACGAACACTGAAGCTTTCTTT.

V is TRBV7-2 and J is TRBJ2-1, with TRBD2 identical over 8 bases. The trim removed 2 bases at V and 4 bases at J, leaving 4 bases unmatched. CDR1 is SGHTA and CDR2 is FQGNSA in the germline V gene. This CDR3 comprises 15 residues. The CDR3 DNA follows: TGTGCCAGCAGCTTAACCCTAGCGGGTTACAATGAGCAGTTCTTC. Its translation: CASSLTLAGYNEQFF.

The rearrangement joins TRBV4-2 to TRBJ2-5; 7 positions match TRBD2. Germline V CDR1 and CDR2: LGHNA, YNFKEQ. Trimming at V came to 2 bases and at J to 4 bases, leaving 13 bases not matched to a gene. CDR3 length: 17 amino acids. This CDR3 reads CASSQPGTRGGGETQYF. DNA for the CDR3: TGTGCCAGCAGCCAACCTGGGACGCGGGGCGGGGGAGAGACCCAGTACTTC.

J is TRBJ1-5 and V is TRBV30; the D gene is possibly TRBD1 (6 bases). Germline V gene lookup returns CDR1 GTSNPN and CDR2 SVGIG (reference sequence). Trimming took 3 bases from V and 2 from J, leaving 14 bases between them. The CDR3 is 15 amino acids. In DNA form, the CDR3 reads TGTGCCTGGAGAGCGAGGGGACATCGCAATCAGCCCCAGCATTTT. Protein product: CAWRARGHRNQPQHF.

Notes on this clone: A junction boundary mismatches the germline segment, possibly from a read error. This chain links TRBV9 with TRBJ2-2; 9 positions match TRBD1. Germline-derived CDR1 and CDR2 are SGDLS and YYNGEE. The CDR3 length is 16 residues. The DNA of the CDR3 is TGTGCCAGCAGCACCCTGGGACAGGGAAGGACCGGGGAGCTATTTTTT. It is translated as CASSTLGQGRTGELFF. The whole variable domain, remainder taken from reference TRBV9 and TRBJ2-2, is DSGVTQTPKHLITATGQRVTLRCSPRSGDLSVYWYQQSLDQGLQFLIQYYNGEERAKGNILERFSAQQFPDLHSELNLSSLELGDSALYFCASSTLGQGRTGELFFGEGSRLTVL.

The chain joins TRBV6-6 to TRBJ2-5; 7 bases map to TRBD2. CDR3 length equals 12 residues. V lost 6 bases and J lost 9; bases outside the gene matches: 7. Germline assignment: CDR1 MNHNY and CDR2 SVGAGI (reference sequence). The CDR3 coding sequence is TGTGCCAGCAGCTTTCTGGGGGGGGCCCAGTACTTC. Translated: CASSFLGGAQYF.

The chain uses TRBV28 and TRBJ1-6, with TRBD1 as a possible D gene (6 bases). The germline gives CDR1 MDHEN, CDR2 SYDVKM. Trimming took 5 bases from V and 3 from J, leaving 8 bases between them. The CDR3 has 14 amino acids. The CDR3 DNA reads TGTGCCAGCAGTCTACAGGGCTATAATTCACCCCTCCACTTT. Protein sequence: CASSLQGYNSPLHF.

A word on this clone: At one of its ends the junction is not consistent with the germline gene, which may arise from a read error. This CDR3 is CASSPGTDWWF. The CDR3, as DNA: TGTGCCAGCAGTCCCGGGACAGATTGGTGGTTT. The gene calls are TRBV6-5 and TRBJ1-1; 7 bases line up with TRBD1. The CDR3 length is 11 residues. From germline, CDR1 is MNHEY and CDR2 SVGAGI.

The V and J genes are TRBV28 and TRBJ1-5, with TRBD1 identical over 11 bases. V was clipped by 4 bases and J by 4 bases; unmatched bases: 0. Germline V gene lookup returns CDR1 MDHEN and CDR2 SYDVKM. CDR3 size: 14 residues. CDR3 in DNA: TGTGCCAGCAGTTGGGACAGGGGGAATCAGCCCCAGCATTTT. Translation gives CASSWDRGNQPQHF.

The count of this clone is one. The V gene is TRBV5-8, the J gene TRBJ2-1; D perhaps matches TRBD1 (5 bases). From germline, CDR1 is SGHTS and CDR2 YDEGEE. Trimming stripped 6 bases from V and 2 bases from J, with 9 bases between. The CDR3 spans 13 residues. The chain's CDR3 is CASTWGTYNEQFF. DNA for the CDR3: TGTGCCAGCACCTGGGGCACCTACAATGAGCAGTTCTTC.

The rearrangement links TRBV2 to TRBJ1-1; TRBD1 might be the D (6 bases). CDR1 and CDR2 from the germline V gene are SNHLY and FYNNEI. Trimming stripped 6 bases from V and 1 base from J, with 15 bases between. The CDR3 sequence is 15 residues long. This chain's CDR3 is CASSELDRQNTEAFF. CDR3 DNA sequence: TGTGCCAGCAGCGAACTCGACAGGCAGAACACTGAAGCTTTCTTT.

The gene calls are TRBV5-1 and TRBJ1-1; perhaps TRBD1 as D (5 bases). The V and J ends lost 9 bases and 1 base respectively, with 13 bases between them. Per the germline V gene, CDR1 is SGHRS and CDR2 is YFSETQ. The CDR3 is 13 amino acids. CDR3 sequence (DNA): TGCGCCACCAAAGGGGTCGGGAACACTGAAGCTTTCTTT. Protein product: CATKGVGNTEAFF. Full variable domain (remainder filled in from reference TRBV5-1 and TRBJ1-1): KAGVTQTPRYLIKTRGQQVTLSCSPISGHRSVSWYQQTPGQGLQFLFEYFSETQRNKGNFPGRFSGRQFSNSRSEMNVSTLELGDSALYLCATKGVGNTEAFFGQGTRLTVV.

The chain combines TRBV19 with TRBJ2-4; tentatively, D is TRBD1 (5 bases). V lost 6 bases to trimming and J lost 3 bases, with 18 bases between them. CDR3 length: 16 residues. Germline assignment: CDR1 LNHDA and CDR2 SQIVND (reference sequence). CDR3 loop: CASSPLDGASKNIQYF. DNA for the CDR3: TGTGCCAGTAGCCCTTTGGATGGGGCGAGCAAAAACATTCAGTACTTC.

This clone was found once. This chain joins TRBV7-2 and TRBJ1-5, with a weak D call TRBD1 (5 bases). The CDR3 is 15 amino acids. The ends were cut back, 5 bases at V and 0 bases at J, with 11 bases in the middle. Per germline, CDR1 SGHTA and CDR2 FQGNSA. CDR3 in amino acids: CASSQGGYSNQPQHF. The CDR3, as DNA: TGTGCCAGCAGCCAGGGAGGGTATAGCAATCAGCCCCAGCATTTT.

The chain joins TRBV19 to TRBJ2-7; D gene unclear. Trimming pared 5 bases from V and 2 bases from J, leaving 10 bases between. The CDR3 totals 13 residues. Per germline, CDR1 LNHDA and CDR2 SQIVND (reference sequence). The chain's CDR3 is CASSFTLAYEQYF. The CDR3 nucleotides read TGTGCCAGTAGTTTTACCCTAGCCTACGAGCAGTACTTC.

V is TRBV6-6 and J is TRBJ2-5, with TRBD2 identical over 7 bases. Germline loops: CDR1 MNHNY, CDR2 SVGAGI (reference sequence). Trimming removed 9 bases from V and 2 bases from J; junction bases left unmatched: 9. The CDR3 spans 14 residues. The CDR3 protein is CASQPGGRQETQYF. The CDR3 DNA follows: TGTGCCAGTCAGCCGGGAGGTAGACAAGAGACCCAGTACTTC.

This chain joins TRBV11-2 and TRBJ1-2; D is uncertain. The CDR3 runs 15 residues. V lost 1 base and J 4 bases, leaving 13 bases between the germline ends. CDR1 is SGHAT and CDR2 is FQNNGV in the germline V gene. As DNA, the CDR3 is TGTGCCAGCAGCTTAGTTTGGGAGGAGAGCTATGGCTACACCTTC. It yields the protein CASSLVWEESYGYTF.

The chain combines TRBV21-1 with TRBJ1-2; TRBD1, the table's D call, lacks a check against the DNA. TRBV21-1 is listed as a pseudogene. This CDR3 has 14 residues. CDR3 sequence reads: CASSGGQTNYGYTF. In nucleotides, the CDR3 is TGTGCCAGCAGCGGAGGACAGACCAATTATGGCTACACCTTC.

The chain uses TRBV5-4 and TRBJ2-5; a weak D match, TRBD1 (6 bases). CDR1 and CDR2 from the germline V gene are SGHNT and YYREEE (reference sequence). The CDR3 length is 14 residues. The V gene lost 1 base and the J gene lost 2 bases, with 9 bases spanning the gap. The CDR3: CASSLTGTQETQYF. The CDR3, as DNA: TGTGCCAGCAGCTTGACAGGGACGCAAGAGACCCAGTACTTC. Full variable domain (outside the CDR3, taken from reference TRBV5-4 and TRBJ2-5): ETGVTQSPTHLIKTRGQQVTLRCSSQSGHNTVSWYQQALGQGPQFIFQYYREEENGRGNFPPRFSGLQFPNYSSELNVNALELDDSALYLCASSLTGTQETQYFGPGTRLLVL.

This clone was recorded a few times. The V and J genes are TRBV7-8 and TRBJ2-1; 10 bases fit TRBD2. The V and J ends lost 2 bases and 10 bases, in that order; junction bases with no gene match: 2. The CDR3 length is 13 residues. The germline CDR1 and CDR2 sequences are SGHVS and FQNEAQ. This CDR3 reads CASSLILAGEQFF. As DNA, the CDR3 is TGTGCCAGCAGCTTAATACTAGCGGGAGAGCAGTTCTTC.